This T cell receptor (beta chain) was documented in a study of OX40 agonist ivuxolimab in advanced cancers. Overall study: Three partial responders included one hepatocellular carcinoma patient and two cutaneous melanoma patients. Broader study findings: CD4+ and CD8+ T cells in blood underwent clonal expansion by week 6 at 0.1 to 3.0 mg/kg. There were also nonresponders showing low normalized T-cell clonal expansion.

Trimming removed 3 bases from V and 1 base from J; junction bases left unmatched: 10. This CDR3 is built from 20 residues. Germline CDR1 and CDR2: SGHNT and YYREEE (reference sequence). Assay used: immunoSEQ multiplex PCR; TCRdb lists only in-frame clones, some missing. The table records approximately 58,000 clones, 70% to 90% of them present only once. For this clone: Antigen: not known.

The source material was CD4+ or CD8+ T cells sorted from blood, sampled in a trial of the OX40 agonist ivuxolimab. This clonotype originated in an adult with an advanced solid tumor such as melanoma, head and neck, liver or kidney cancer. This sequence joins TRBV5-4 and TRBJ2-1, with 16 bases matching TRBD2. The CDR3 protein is CASSSPGTSGRAESYNEQFF. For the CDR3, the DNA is TGTGCCAGCAGCTCACCCGGGACTAGCGGGAGGGCCGAATCCTACAATGAGCAGTTCTTC.